The source of this T cell receptor beta chain is a study of T cell changes during pregnancy in multiple sclerosis. Profiling relied on immunoSEQ multiplex PCR, and the TCRdb table lists in-frame clones only, not all of them. The table shows about 57,000 clones, with approximately 90% occurring only once. The germline CDR1 and CDR2 sequences are MDHEN and SYDVKM. There are 15 residues in the CDR3. V lost 5 bases and J 3 bases, leaving 16 bases between the germline ends. The TCR sequence derives from a female donor in good health, enrolled as a control in a pregnancy study. The material sequenced was peripheral blood, taken in the first trimester of pregnancy. This rearrangement joins TRBV28 to TRBJ2-5; a possible D gene is TRBD2 (5 bases). CDR3: CASSTGWILKETQYF. The DNA for the CDR3 is TGTGCCAGCAGTACGGGGTGGATCCTAAAAGAGACCCAGTACTTC.